This section outlines one T cell receptor (beta chain) sequence together with its context. Per the authors' pipeline: Sequence data from immunoSEQ were junction-only and lacked quality scores; consequently, filtering differed. The table came from immunoSEQ multiplex PCR; TCRdb's copy has only in-frame clones and leaves some out. That table is the source of V, J and clone size, and D and trimming were worked out from the DNA. The table has around 2,000,000 clones, approximately 94% seen once. This record belongs to a study of shared clonotypes between healthy human individuals. CDR1 and CDR2 (germline): SEHNR, FQNEAQ (reference sequence). The CDR3 extends over 16 amino acids. Trimming cost V 5 bases and J 0 bases; bases outside gene matches: 6. Naive CD8 cells, CD45RO-negative and positively selected for CCR7, excluded terminally differentiated effector memory CD45RA+ cells.

The sequenced sample consisted of naive CD8+ T cells sorted from blood. The rearrangement links TRBV7-9 to TRBJ2-3, with 9 bases identical to TRBD1. This receptor was identified in a man between 18 and 29 years old in good health. The CDR3 spells CASSGWDRESTDTQYF. CDR3 nucleotide sequence: TGTGCCAGCAGCGGATGGGACAGGGAAAGCACAGATACGCAGTATTTT. The entire variable domain, with the rest obtained from reference TRBV7-9 and TRBJ2-3, is as follows: DTGVSQNPRHKITKRGQNVTFRCDPISEHNRLYWYRQTLGQGPEFLTYFQNEAQLEKSRLLSDRFSAERPKGSFSTLEIQRTEQGDSAMYLCASSGWDRESTDTQYFGPGTRLTVL.